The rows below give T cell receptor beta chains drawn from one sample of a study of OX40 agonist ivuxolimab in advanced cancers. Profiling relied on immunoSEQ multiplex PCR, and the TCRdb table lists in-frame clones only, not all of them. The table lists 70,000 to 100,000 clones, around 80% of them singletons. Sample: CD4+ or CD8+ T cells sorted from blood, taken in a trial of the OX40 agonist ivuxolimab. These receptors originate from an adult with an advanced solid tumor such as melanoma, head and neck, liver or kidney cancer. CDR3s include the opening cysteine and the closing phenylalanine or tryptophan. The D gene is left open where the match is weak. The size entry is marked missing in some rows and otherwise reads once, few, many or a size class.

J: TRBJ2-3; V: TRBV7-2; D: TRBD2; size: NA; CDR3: CASSFHGTSTGDTQYF; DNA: TGTGCCAGCAGCTTCCATGGGACTAGCACAGGGGATACGCAGTATTTT
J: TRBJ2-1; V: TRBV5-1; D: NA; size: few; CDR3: CASSSQTTLGNEQFF; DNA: TGCGCCAGCAGCTCCCAGACGACATTAGGCAATGAGCAGTTCTTC
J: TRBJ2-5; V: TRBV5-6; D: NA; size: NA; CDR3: CASSPWSAETQYF; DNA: TGTGCCAGCAGCCCCTGGAGTGCGGAGACCCAGTACTTC
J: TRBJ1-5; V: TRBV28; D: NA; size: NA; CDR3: CASSTSQASNQPQHF; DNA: TGTGCCAGCAGCACATCCCAGGCGAGCAATCAGCCCCAGCATTTT
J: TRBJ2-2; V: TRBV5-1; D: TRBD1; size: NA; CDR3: CASSAGTANTGELFF; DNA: TGCGCCAGCAGCGCTGGGACAGCTAACACCGGGGAGCTGTTTTTT
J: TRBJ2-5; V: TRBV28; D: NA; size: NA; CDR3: CASSPPGEETQYF; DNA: TGTGCCAGCAGTCCGCCGGGGGAAGAGACCCAGTACTTC
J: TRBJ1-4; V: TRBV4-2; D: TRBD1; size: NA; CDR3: CASSLGQDATNEKLFF; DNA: TGTGCCAGCAGCCTGGGACAGGATGCAACTAATGAAAAACTGTTTTTT
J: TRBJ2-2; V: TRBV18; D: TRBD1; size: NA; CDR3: CASSQQGFETGELFF; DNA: TGTGCCAGCTCACAACAGGGGTTTGAAACCGGGGAGCTGTTTTTT
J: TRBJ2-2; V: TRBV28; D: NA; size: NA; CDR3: CASGSGQNTGELFF; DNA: TGTGCCAGCGGGTCGGGACAGAACACCGGGGAGCTGTTTTTT
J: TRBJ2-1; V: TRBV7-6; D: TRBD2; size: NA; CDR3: CASSRLADIYNEQFF; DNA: TGTGCCAGCAGTAGACTAGCGGACATCTACAATGAGCAGTTCTTC
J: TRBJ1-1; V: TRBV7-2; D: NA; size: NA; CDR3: CASSLYGRRNTEAFF; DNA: TGTGCCAGCAGCTTATACGGTCGCAGGAACACTGAAGCTTTCTTT
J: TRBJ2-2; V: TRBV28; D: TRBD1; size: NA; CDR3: CASSTSTGDAGELFF; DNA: TGTGCCAGCAGTACCTCGACAGGGGATGCCGGGGAGCTGTTTTTT
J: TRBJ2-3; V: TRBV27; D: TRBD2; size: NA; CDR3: CASNSGVAGATDTQYF; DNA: TGTGCCAGCAACTCAGGCGTAGCGGGGGCAACAGATACGCAGTATTTT
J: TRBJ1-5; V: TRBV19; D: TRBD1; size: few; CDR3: CASSRQGDQPQHF; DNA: TGTGCCAGTAGTCGACAGGGAGATCAGCCCCAGCATTTT
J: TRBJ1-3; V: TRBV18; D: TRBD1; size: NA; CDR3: CASSRGTDSGNTIYF; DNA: TGTGCCAGCTCGCGCGGGACAGACTCTGGAAACACCATATATTTT
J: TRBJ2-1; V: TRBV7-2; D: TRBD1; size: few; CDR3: CASSLDRGGEQFF; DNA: TGTGCCAGCAGCTTAGACAGGGGCGGGGAGCAGTTCTTC
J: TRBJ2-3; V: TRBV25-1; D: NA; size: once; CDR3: CASSERTKTDTQYF; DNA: TGTGCCAGCAGTGAGCGGACCAAAACAGATACGCAGTATTTT
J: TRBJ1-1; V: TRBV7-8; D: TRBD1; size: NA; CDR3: CASSSGWGDRRVTEAFF; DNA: TGTGCCAGCAGCTCAGGGTGGGGGGACAGGCGCGTCACTGAAGCTTTCTTT
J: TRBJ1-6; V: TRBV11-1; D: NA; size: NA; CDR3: CASSSRTDYNSPLHF; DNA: TGTGCCAGCAGCTCCCGGACGGATTATAATTCACCCCTCCACTTT
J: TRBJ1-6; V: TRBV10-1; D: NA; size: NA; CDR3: CASSEDRNSPLHF; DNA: TGCGCCAGCAGTGAAGACAGAAATTCACCCCTCCACTTT